The 26 T cell receptor beta chains below were found in one sample sequenced in a study of cytomegalovirus exposure and HLA in healthy donors. The primer mix had 60 Vbeta and 13 Jbeta primers. Data came from immunoSEQ multiplex PCR; TCRdb stores just in-frame clones and leaves some out. The sample shows about 75,000 clones, around 80% of them seen only once. Sequenced input: PBMCs. The receptors were sampled from a man aged 65 to 85 in good health and CMV-seropositive.

This clone was observed a single time. V usage is TRBV2 and J usage is TRBJ2-7, with D tentatively TRBD1 (6 bases). V was pared by 5 bases and J by 3 bases, with 17 bases between. CDR1 is SNHLY, CDR2 FYNNEI, per germline. There are 15 residues in the CDR3. The CDR3 is CASSQQGIGNYEQYF. CDR3 DNA sequence: TGTGCCAGCAGTCAACAGGGTATTGGAAACTACGAGCAGTACTTC.

This chain connects TRBV6-5 to TRBJ1-6, with TRBD1 matching 7 bases. The CDR3 loop spans 14 amino acids. J lost 7 bases, V lost 4 bases, and 4 bases had no gene match. Germline CDR1 is MNHEY and CDR2 is SVGAGI. CDR3 DNA: TGTGCCAGCAGTTCCGGGACAGTAAATTCACCCCTCCACTTT. It is translated as CASSSGTVNSPLHF.

The genes are TRBV13 and TRBJ2-1, with no clear D. Germline loops: CDR1 PRHDT, CDR2 FYEKMQ (reference sequence). CDR3 length: 14 residues. The V end was cut by 5 bases, the J end by 5 bases, with 13 bases between. CDR3 amino acids: CASSPPGRHNEQFF. The CDR3 DNA is TGTGCCAGCAGCCCCCCCGGCAGGCACAATGAGCAGTTCTTC.

The genes are TRBV28 and TRBJ2-5; weak D call: TRBD1 (5 bases). Judging by the DNA end, TRBJ2-7 fits better; the J call may be wrong. Germline V CDR1 and CDR2: MDHEN, SYDVKM. The CDR3 spans 13 residues. The CDR3 nucleotides are TGTGCCAGCAGTTTTTCAGGGAATTACGAGCAGTACTTC. Translating gives CASSFSGNYEQYF.

This clone occurred once. This rearrangement joins TRBV5-1 to TRBJ2-5; a possible D gene is TRBD2 (6 bases). The germline V and J ends were trimmed by 1 base and 5 bases, with 9 bases remaining between them. CDR1 is SGHRS, CDR2 YFSETQ, per germline. The CDR3 totals 13 residues. The CDR3 DNA follows: TGCGCCAGCAGCTTGTACGGAGGGGAGACCCAGTACTTC. Its protein product is CASSLYGGETQYF.

CDR3 DNA: TGTGCCAGCAGTGAATTGACAGGGCCTAATCAGCCCCAGCATTTT. This sequence encodes CASSELTGPNQPQHF. The chain employs TRBV2 and TRBJ1-5; 7 bases fit TRBD1. Germline loops: CDR1 SNHLY, CDR2 FYNNEI. V shed 2 bases, J shed 4 bases, and the junction held 5 bases outside the gene matches. CDR3 length: 15 amino acids. The full variable domain, completed using reference TRBV2 and TRBJ1-5, is EPEVTQTPSHQVTQMGQEVILRCVPISNHLYFYWYRQILGQKVEFLVSFYNNEISEKSEIFDDQFSVERPDGSNFTLKIRSTKLEDSAMYFCASSELTGPNQPQHFGDGTRLSIL.

The CDR3 loop is CAWRATGTSGRSGLFVEQYF. The CDR3 DNA is TGTGCCTGGAGAGCAACCGGGACTAGCGGGAGATCGGGCCTTTTTGTCGAGCAGTACTTC. This chain connects TRBV30 to TRBJ2-7, with TRBD2 matching 14 bases. The CDR3 runs 20 residues. The trim removed 3 bases at V and 6 bases at J, leaving 22 bases unmatched. Looked up from germline, CDR1 is GTSNPN and CDR2 is SVGIG (reference sequence).

V is TRBV11-2 and J is TRBJ2-5, with TRBD2 matching 10 bases. The CDR3 contains 16 residues. With 1 base clipped from V and 4 bases from J, the junction kept 6 bases outside the gene matches. Germline CDR1 is SGHAT and CDR2 is FQNNGV. The CDR3, as DNA: TGTGCCAGCAGCTTAGGAGCGGGGGGGCTGAGAGAGACCCAGTACTTC. Its protein is CASSLGAGGLRETQYF.

This chain uses TRBV5-3 with TRBJ2-3, with D perhaps TRBD2 (7 bases). TRBV5-3 is an ORF for which the function is uncertain. This CDR3 contains 16 residues. V shed 1 base and J shed 2 bases, with 14 bases lying between them. The CDR3: CARSLYGGRITDTQYF. CDR3 nucleotide sequence: TGTGCCAGAAGCTTGTACGGGGGGCGAATCACAGATACGCAGTATTTT.

Only a few counts were recorded for this clone. This chain joins TRBV11-2 and TRBJ2-5; TRBD2 matches at 11 bases. Trimming at V came to 4 bases and at J to 4 bases, leaving 5 bases not matched to a gene. This CDR3 is 15 amino acids long. Germline V gene sequence: CDR1 SGHAT, CDR2 FQNNGV. The CDR3 spells CASSYSGGAIETQYF. The CDR3 DNA follows: TGTGCCAGCAGCTATAGCGGGGGGGCCATAGAGACCCAGTACTTC.

The chain carries TRBV6-6 and TRBJ1-1; 7 positions match TRBD1. J was trimmed by 5 bases and V by 5 bases; bases with no gene match: 11. Germline-derived CDR1 and CDR2 are MNHNY and SVGAGI (reference sequence). This CDR3 region has 15 residues. Written as DNA, the CDR3 is TGTGCCAGCAGTCCGGGACAGACTAAGGGTACTGAAGCTTTCTTT. It translates to CASSPGQTKGTEAFF.

The chain carries TRBV7-2 and TRBJ2-3, with 10 nucleotides matching TRBD2. V shed 5 bases and J 0 bases; nucleotides not matched to a gene: 8. Looked up from germline, CDR1 is SGHTA and CDR2 is FQGNSA. The CDR3 is 17 amino acids. CDR3 in amino acids: CASSQGSTSGSTDTQYF. The CDR3 bases are TGTGCCAGCAGCCAAGGTTCGACTAGCGGGAGCACAGATACGCAGTATTTT. Based on the CDR3 plus reference TRBV7-2 and TRBJ2-3, the full variable domain is GAGVSQSPSNKVTEKGKDVELRCDPISGHTALYWYRQSLGQGLEFLIYFQGNSAPDKSGLPSDRFSAERTGGSVSTLTIQRTQQEDSAVYLCASSQGSTSGSTDTQYFGPGTRLTVL.

V is TRBV2 and J is TRBJ2-5; D is possibly TRBD1 (6 bases). Germline V CDR1 and CDR2: SNHLY, FYNNEI. V lost 7 bases and J 5 bases, leaving 17 bases between the germline ends. This CDR3 comprises 14 residues. Here the CDR3 DNA reads TGTGCCAGCATCACAGGGCAACCTTGGGAGACCCAGTACTTC. Its translation is CASITGQPWETQYF.

The gene calls are TRBV19 and TRBJ2-7; TRBD2 agrees at 10 bases. Germline CDR1 and CDR2: LNHDA and SQIVND (reference sequence). The CDR3 runs to 15 residues. J was trimmed by 0 bases and V by 5 bases; bases with no gene match: 4. CDR3 region: CASSARTSGSYEQYF. CDR3 bases: TGTGCCAGTAGTGCCAGGACTAGCGGCTCCTACGAGCAGTACTTC. Full variable domain (missing parts from reference TRBV19 and TRBJ2-7): DGGITQSPKYLFRKEGQNVTLSCEQNLNHDAMYWYRQDPGQGLRLIYYSQIVNDFQKGDIAEGYSVSREKKESFPLTVTSAQKNPTAFYLCASSARTSGSYEQYFGPGTRLTVT.

This rearrangement joins TRBV12-5 to TRBJ2-1; 9 positions match TRBD2. This CDR3 spans 14 amino acids. The J segment lost 6 bases and the V segment lost 6 bases, leaving 6 bases of the junction unmatched. In germline, CDR1 is LGHNT, CDR2 FRNRAP. The DNA of the CDR3 is TGTGCTAGTGGCCGGAGCGGGGGGACCAATGAGCAGTTCTTC. Translated: CASGRSGGTNEQFF.

The chain employs TRBV2 and TRBJ2-3, with TRBD2 identical over 7 bases. V lost 5 bases, J lost 6 bases, and 17 bases stayed unmatched. Looked up from germline, CDR1 is SNHLY and CDR2 is FYNNEI. CDR3 length equals 17 residues. CDR3 residues: CASSSLGGRVPSDTQYF. The CDR3 nucleotides read TGTGCCAGCAGTAGCCTAGGAGGGAGGGTACCGTCGGATACGCAGTATTTT.

V gene TRBV7-8 combines with J gene TRBJ2-1; unclear D gene. The CDR3 totals 14 residues. V was shortened by 4 bases and J by 14 bases, with 21 bases between the two germline ends. Germline-derived CDR1 and CDR2 are SGHVS and FQNEAQ. CDR3 nucleotides: TGTGCCAGCAGCTCAACAGCAGGTACCATCTGGGAGTTCTTC. Translation gives CASSSTAGTIWEFF. Together with reference TRBV7-8 and TRBJ2-1, the CDR3 gives the full variable domain: GAGVSQSPRYKVAKRGQDVALRCDPISGHVSLFWYQQALGQGPEFLTYFQNEAQLDKSGLPSDRFFAERPEGSVSTLKIQRTQQEDSAVYLCASSSTAGTIWEFFGPGTRLTVL.

The J gene is TRBJ2-5, the V gene TRBV6-1; D possibly corresponds to TRBD1 (6 bases). There are 14 residues in the CDR3. V lost 6 bases, J lost 1 base, and 12 bases lay in between. The germline V gene encodes CDR1 MNHNS and CDR2 SASEGT. The CDR3 DNA is TGTGCCAGCAGAATAACAGGGCCCCAAGAGACCCAGTACTTC. Translating it yields CASRITGPQETQYF.

The V call is TRBV6-1, the J call TRBJ1-6; 8 bases map to TRBD1. The CDR3 consists of 15 residues. J lost 10 bases, V lost 6 bases, and 11 bases had no gene match. Germline CDR1 MNHNS, CDR2 SASEGT. This CDR3 reads CASSPWTGLGSPLHF. The CDR3 DNA is TGTGCCAGCAGCCCCTGGACAGGGTTGGGGTCACCCCTCCACTTT.

This clone has only one observation. V gene TRBV4-2 combines with J gene TRBJ1-3; D not resolved. CDR1 is LGHNA, CDR2 YNFKEQ, per germline. The CDR3 covers 17 residues. The germline V and J ends were trimmed by 4 bases and 1 base, with 17 bases remaining between them. The CDR3 DNA is TGTGCCAGCAGCCGATCATCTGGCGCGGGATCTGGAAACACCATATATTTT. This sequence encodes CASSRSSGAGSGNTIYF.

The genes are TRBV10-3 and TRBJ1-5; 7 nucleotides match TRBD1. Per the germline V gene, CDR1 is ENHRY and CDR2 is SYGVKD. This CDR3 comprises 14 residues. The ends lost 5 bases at V and 7 bases at J; junction bases unmatched: 8. CDR3 sequence reads: CAISRDSGRQPQHF. CDR3 bases: TGTGCCATCAGTCGGGACAGTGGGAGACAGCCCCAGCATTTT.

This chain connects TRBV7-2 to TRBJ2-2, with TRBD1 matching 9 bases. The germline gives CDR1 SGHTA, CDR2 FQGNSA. The CDR3 is 15 amino acids. The trim removed 6 bases at V and 4 bases at J, leaving 6 bases unmatched. The CDR3 region is CASSQTGGGTGELFF. The CDR3 coding sequence is TGTGCCAGCAGTCAAACAGGGGGCGGCACCGGGGAGCTGTTTTTT.

This clone was seen once. The junction departs from germline at one end; a sequencing error may be responsible. This rearrangement joins TRBV7-7 to TRBJ2-7; D not resolved. The germline gives CDR1 SSHAT, CDR2 FNYEAQ (reference sequence). The CDR3 is 13 amino acids. CDR3 sequence: CASSLEHFGEQYF. The CDR3 nucleotides are TGTGCTAGCAGCTTAGAGCACTTTGGCGAGCAGTACTTC.

The V and J genes are TRBV30 and TRBJ2-7, with TRBD1 as a possible D gene (6 bases). V lost 2 bases to trimming and J lost 2 bases, with 10 bases between them. This CDR3 is built from 13 residues. Germline-derived CDR1 and CDR2 are GTSNPN and SVGIG (reference sequence). CDR3 loop: CAWSPAGAYEQYF. The CDR3 nucleotides read TGTGCCTGGAGTCCGGCAGGGGCCTACGAGCAGTACTTC.

The chain links TRBV15 to TRBJ2-7; 10 positions match TRBD1. Germline-derived CDR1 and CDR2 are LNHNV and YYDKDF (reference sequence). The CDR3 has 16 residues. V lost 1 base, J lost 1 base, and 4 bases stayed unmatched. CDR3 nucleotides: TGTGCCACCAGCAGAGCGGGACAGGGGATTTCCTACGAGCAGTACTTC. This encodes CATSRAGQGISYEQYF.

The chain joins TRBV18 to TRBJ1-1; D is unclear. CDR1 is KGHSH, CDR2 LQKENI, per germline. Trimming took off 2 bases at V and 5 bases at J, with 12 bases between the two ends. The CDR3 loop spans 14 amino acids. CDR3 nucleotides: TGTGCCAGCTCACCAAGTGGTACACGAACTGAAGCTTTCTTT. The encoded protein is CASSPSGTRTEAFF.